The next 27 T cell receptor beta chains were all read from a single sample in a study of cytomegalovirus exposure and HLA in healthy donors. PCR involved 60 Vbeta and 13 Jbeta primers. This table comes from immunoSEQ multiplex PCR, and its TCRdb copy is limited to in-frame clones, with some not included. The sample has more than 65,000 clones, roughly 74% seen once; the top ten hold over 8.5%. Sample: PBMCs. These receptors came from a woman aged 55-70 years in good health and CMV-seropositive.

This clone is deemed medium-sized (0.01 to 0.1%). This CDR3 is CASSETTGAEQYF. In DNA, the CDR3 is TGTGCCAGCAGCGAAACGACAGGGGCCGAGCAGTACTTC. The V gene is TRBV9, the J gene TRBJ2-7, with TRBD1 identical over 8 bases. V trimming: 3 bases; J trimming: 6 bases; junction bases outside the gene matches: 5. Germline V gene sequence: CDR1 SGDLS, CDR2 YYNGEE. The CDR3 extends over 13 amino acids.

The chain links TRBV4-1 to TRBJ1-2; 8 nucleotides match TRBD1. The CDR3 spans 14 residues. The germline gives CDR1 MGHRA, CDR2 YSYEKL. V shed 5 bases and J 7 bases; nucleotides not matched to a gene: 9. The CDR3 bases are TGCGCCAGCAGCAGTCCGACAGGGGTGAGTGGCTACACCTTC. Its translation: CASSSPTGVSGYTF.

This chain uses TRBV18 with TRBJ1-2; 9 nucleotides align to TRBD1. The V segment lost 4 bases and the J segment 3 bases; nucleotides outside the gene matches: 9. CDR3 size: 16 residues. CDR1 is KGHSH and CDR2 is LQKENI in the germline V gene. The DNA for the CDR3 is TGTGCCAGCTCACTGGGCTCGACAGGGGGGCACTATGGCTACACCTTC. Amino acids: CASSLGSTGGHYGYTF.

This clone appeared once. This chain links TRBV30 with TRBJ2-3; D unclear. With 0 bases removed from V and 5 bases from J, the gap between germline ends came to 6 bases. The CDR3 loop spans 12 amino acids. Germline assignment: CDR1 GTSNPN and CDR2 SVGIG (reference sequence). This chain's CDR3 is CAWSVLRDTQYF. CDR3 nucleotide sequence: TGTGCCTGGAGTGTCCTCAGAGATACGCAGTATTTT.

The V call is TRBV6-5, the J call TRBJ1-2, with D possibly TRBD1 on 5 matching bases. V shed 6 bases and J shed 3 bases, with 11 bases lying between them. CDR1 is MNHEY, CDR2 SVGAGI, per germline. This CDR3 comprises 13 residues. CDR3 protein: CASSSTVYYGYTF. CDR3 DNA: TGTGCCAGCAGCTCGACAGTCTACTATGGCTACACCTTC.

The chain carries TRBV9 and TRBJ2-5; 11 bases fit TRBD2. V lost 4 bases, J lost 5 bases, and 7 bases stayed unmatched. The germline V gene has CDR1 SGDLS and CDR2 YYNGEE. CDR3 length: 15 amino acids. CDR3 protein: CASSLGTSGWETQYF. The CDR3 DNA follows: TGTGCCAGCAGCCTAGGGACTAGCGGTTGGGAGACCCAGTACTTC.

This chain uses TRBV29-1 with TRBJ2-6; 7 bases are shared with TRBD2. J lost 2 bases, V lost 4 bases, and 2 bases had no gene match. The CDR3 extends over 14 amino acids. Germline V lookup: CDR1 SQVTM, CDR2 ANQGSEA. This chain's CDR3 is CSVVGGAGANVLTF. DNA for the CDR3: TGCAGCGTTGTTGGGGGGGCTGGGGCCAACGTCCTGACTTTC.

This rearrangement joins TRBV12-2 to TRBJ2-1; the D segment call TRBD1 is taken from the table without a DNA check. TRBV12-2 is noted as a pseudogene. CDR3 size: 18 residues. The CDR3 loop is CASRLDSEGQESYNEQFF. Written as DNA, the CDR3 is TGTGCAAGTCGCTTAGATTCAGAGGGACAGGAGTCCTACAATGAGCAGTTCTTC.

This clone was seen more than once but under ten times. The CDR3, as DNA: TGTGCCAGCAGTGATTTAAACAGGGGGGTCAAAAATGAGCAGTTCTTC. Translated, it gives CASSDLNRGVKNEQFF. The rearrangement joins TRBV6-4 to TRBJ2-1; 8 positions match TRBD1. Trimming cost V 3 bases and J 7 bases; bases outside gene matches: 11. CDR1 and CDR2 from the germline V gene are MRHNA and SNTAGT. This CDR3 has 16 residues.

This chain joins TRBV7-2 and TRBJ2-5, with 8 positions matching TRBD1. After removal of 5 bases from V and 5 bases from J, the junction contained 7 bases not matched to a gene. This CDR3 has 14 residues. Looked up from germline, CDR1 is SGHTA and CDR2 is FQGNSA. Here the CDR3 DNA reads TGTGCCAGCAGCAAAAGACAGGGGTGGGAGACCCAGTACTTC. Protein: CASSKRQGWETQYF.

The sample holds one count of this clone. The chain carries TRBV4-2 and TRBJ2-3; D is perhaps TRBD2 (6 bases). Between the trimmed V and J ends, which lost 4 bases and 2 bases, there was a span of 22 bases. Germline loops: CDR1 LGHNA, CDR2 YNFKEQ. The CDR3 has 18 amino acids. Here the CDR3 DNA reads TGTGCCAGCAGCCGAACTCTAGCTATGGCGGGGATCACAGATACGCAGTATTTT. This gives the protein CASSRTLAMAGITDTQYF.

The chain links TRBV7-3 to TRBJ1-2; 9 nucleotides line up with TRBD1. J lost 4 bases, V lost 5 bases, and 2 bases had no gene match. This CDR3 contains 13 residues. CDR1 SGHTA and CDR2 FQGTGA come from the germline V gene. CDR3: CASSPDRGYGYTF. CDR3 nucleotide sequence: TGTGCCAGCAGCCCGGACAGGGGCTATGGCTACACCTTC.

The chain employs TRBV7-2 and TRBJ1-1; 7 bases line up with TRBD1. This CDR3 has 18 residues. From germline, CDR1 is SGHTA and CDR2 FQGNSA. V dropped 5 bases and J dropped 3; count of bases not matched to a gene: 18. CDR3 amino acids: CASSQTGFFMTKDTEAFF. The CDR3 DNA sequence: TGTGCCAGCAGCCAGACAGGGTTCTTCATGACCAAGGACACTGAAGCTTTCTTT.

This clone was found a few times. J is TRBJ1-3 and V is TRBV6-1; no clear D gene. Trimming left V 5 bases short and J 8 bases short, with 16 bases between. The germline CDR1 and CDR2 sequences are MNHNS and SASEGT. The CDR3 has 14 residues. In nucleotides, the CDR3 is TGTGCCAGCAGTCCGTCACAGCCTCCGGACACCATATATTTT. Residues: CASSPSQPPDTIYF.

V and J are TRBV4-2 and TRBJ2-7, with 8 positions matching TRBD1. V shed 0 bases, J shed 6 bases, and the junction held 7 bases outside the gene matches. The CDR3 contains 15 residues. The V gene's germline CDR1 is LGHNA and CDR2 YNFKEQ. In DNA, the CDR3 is TGTGCCAGCAGCCAAGATCGGCAGGGGGCAGGCGAGCAGTACTTC. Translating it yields CASSQDRQGAGEQYF.

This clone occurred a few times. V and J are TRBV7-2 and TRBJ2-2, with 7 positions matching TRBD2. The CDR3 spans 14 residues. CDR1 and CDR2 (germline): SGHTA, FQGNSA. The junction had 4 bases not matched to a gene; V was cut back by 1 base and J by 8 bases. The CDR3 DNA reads TGTGCCAGCAGCTTAGATTCGGGAGGAGGGGAGCTGTTTTTT. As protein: CASSLDSGGGELFF.

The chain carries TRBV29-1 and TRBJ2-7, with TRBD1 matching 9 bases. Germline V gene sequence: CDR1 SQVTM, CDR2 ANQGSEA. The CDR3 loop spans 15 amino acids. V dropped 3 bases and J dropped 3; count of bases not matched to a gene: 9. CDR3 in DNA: TGCAGCGTTGACCGCCAGGACAGGGGATACTACGAGCAGTACTTC. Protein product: CSVDRQDRGYYEQYF.

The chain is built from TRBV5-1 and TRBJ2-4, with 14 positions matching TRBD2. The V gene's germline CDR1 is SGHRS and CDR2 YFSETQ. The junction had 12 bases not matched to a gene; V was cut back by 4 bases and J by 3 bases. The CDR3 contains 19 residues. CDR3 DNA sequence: TGCGCCAGCAGCAGGAACCCGGGACTAGCGGGAGACGACAAAAACATTCAGTACTTC. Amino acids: CASSRNPGLAGDDKNIQYF.

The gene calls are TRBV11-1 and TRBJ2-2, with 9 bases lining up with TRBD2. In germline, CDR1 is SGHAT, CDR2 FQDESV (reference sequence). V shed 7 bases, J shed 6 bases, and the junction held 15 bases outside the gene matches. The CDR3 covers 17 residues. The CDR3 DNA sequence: TGTGCCAGCACCTCAGGGCCCAGCGGGGGGTTTGCCGGGGAGCTGTTTTTT. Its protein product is CASTSGPSGGFAGELFF.

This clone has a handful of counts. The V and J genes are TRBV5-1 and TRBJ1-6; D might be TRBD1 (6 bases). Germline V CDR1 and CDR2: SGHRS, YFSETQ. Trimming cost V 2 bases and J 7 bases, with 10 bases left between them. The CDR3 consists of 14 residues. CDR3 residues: CASSLNGQNSPLHF. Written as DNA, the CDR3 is TGCGCCAGCAGCTTAAACGGACAGAATTCACCCCTCCACTTT.

The CDR3 is CASRASGQGRSEAFF. The CDR3 nucleotides read TGTGCCAGCAGGGCTAGTGGACAGGGGAGGTCTGAAGCTTTCTTT. The gene calls are TRBV2 and TRBJ1-1, with TRBD1 identical over 9 bases. With 6 bases clipped from V and 6 bases from J, the junction kept 11 bases outside the gene matches. The CDR3 extends over 15 amino acids. Germline CDR1 is SNHLY and CDR2 is FYNNEI.

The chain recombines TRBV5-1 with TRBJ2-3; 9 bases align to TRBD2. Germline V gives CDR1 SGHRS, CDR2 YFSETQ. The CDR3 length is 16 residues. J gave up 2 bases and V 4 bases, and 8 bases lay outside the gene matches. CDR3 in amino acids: CASSPHAGGITDTQYF. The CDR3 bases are TGCGCCAGCAGCCCGCATGCGGGGGGGATCACAGATACGCAGTATTTT.

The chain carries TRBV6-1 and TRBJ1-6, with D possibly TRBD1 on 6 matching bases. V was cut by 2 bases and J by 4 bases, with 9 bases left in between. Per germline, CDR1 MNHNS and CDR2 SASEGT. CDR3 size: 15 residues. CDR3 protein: CASSELTGYNSPLHF. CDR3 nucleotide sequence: TGTGCCAGCAGTGAACTAACAGGGTATAATTCACCCCTCCACTTT.

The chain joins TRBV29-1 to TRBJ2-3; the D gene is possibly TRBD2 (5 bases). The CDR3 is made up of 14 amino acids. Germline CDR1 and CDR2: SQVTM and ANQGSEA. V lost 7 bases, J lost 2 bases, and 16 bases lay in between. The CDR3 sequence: CSGAGSSSTDTQYF. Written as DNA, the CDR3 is TGCAGCGGGGCTGGGAGTAGTTCCACAGATACGCAGTATTTT.

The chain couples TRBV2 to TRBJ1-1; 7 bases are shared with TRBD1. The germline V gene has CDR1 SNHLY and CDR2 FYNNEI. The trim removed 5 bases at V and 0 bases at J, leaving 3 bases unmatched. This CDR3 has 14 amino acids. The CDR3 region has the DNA TGTGCCAGCAGTTTGGGACAGCTGAACACTGAAGCTTTCTTT. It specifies CASSLGQLNTEAFF.

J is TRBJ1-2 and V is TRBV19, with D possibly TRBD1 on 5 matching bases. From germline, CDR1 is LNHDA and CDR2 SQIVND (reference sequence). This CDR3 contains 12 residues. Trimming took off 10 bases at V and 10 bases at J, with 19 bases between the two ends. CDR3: CATRQSLRNYTF. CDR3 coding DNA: TGTGCCACCAGACAGAGCTTAAGGAACTACACCTTC.

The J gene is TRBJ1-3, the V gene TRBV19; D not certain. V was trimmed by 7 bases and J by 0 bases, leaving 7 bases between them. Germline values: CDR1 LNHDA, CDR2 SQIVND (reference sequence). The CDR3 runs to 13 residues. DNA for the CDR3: TGTGCCAGTACCCGAGGCTCTGGAAACACCATATATTTT. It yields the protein CASTRGSGNTIYF.